These T cell receptor beta chains were read from a single sample in a study of T-cell reconstitution after alpha-beta-depleted transplantation in children. Using its own MiXCR run on the PCR reads, TCRdb lists one record per CDR3 protein. In the table there are 200,000 to 250,000 distinct CDR3 sequences, more than 20% of which are singletons. The sample consisted of PBMCs, mostly from graft donor cells, taken 360 days after TCRalphabeta/CD19-depleted stem cell transplant. The receptors were sampled from a female patient aged 2-15 years who had a stem cell transplant for congenital amegakaryocytic thrombocytopenia, so the T cells may come from the graft donor. CDR3s include the opening cysteine and the closing phenylalanine or tryptophan. D genes are given only for firm matches. Clone size, where shown, is once, few, many, or a class for clones that have expanded.

d_call: TRBD2
clone_size: NA
j_call: TRBJ2-2
v_call: TRBV6-2/TRBV6-3
cdr3_nt: TGTGCCAGCACCTGGACTAGCGAGAACACCGGGGAGCTGTTTTTT
cdr3_aa: CASTWTSENTGELFF

d_call: NA
clone_size: many
j_call: TRBJ1-1
v_call: TRBV20-1
cdr3_nt: TGCAGTGCTCCCCCGACAGTGAACACTGAAGCTTTCTTT
cdr3_aa: CSAPPTVNTEAFF

d_call: NA
clone_size: many
j_call: TRBJ2-7
v_call: TRBV10-3
cdr3_nt: TGTGCCATCAGTGTCCAGCCCGGGTACGAGCAGTACTTC
cdr3_aa: CAISVQPGYEQYF

d_call: NA
clone_size: few
j_call: TRBJ1-3
v_call: TRBV6-5
cdr3_nt: TGTGCCAGCAGTTACCGACAGTTCAAGTCTGGAAACACCATATATTTT
cdr3_aa: CASSYRQFKSGNTIYF

d_call: NA
clone_size: few
j_call: TRBJ2-5
v_call: TRBV18
cdr3_nt: TGTGCCAGCTCACCACCGGAGGGGTTGGAGACCCAGTACTTC
cdr3_aa: CASSPPEGLETQYF

d_call: TRBD2
clone_size: few
j_call: TRBJ2-3
v_call: TRBV4-2
cdr3_nt: TGTGCCAGCAGCCAAGTCGGCGGGGGGGTTTTAGATACGCAGTATTTT
cdr3_aa: CASSQVGGGVLDTQYF

d_call: NA
clone_size: NA
j_call: TRBJ1-5
v_call: TRBV20-1
cdr3_nt: TGCAGTGCTAGTATCACCAATCAGCCCCAGCATTTT
cdr3_aa: CSASITNQPQHF

d_call: NA
clone_size: NA
j_call: TRBJ1-1
v_call: TRBV21-1
cdr3_nt: TGTGCCAGCAGCAAAGCCGCTGGAGTCGGGACTGAAGCTTTCTTT
cdr3_aa: CASSKAAGVGTEAFF

d_call: NA
clone_size: few
j_call: TRBJ2-7
v_call: TRBV6-2/TRBV6-3
cdr3_nt: TGTGCCACCCTTCGGGACACCGACTCCTACGAGCAGTACTTC
cdr3_aa: CATLRDTDSYEQYF

d_call: NA
clone_size: few
j_call: TRBJ1-1
v_call: TRBV12-3/TRBV12-4
cdr3_nt: TGTGCCAGCAGTCCGCGGACTCTTTGGACTGAAGCTTTCTTT
cdr3_aa: CASSPRTLWTEAFF

d_call: NA
clone_size: NA
j_call: TRBJ2-7
v_call: TRBV12-3/TRBV12-4
cdr3_nt: TGTGCCAGCAGTTTAGCGGTTGTAAGGTACGAGCAGTACTTC
cdr3_aa: CASSLAVVRYEQYF

d_call: TRBD1
clone_size: few
j_call: TRBJ1-1
v_call: TRBV3-1
cdr3_nt: TGTGCCAGCAGGTACCGGGACAGTTCCTTCAGTGAAGCTTTCTTT
cdr3_aa: CASRYRDSSFSEAFF

d_call: TRBD2
clone_size: NA
j_call: TRBJ2-5
v_call: TRBV6-2/TRBV6-3
cdr3_nt: TGTGCCAGCAGAAGTAGCGGGAGTGAGACCCAGTACTTC
cdr3_aa: CASRSSGSETQYF

d_call: NA
clone_size: few
j_call: TRBJ1-4
v_call: TRBV20-1
cdr3_nt: TGCAGTGCTAGCGTGTTCGACAGGACTAATGAAAAACTGTTTTTT
cdr3_aa: CSASVFDRTNEKLFF

d_call: NA
clone_size: NA
j_call: TRBJ1-5
v_call: TRBV20-1
cdr3_nt: TGCAGTGCTAGCAAGGCCGCTGGGCAGCCCCAGCATTTT
cdr3_aa: CSASKAAGQPQHF

d_call: NA
clone_size: few
j_call: TRBJ2-2
v_call: TRBV11-2
cdr3_nt: TGTGCCAGCAGCTTTCGGGGCTGGGACACCGGGGAGCTGTTTTTT
cdr3_aa: CASSFRGWDTGELFF

d_call: NA
clone_size: NA
j_call: TRBJ1-4
v_call: TRBV28
cdr3_nt: TGTGCCAGCAGTACGGCCACCGGTGGTGAAAAACTGTTTTTT
cdr3_aa: CASSTATGGEKLFF

d_call: NA
clone_size: many
j_call: TRBJ2-7
v_call: TRBV20-1
cdr3_nt: TGCAGTGCTAGAGATAGTAAACAGATGGACGAGCAGTACTTC
cdr3_aa: CSARDSKQMDEQYF

d_call: NA
clone_size: few
j_call: TRBJ2-5
v_call: TRBV3-1
cdr3_nt: TGTGCCAGCAGCCAAGTTGTTAGCGAGAAGACCCAGTACTTC
cdr3_aa: CASSQVVSEKTQYF

d_call: TRBD2
clone_size: few
j_call: TRBJ2-3
v_call: TRBV6-5
cdr3_nt: TGTGCCAGCAGTTACGGGGCGGGGGGCACAGATACGCAGTATTTT
cdr3_aa: CASSYGAGGTDTQYF

d_call: NA
clone_size: many
j_call: TRBJ2-7
v_call: TRBV12-3/TRBV12-4
cdr3_nt: TGTGCCAGCAGTCAAGGGGGGTCCTACGAGCAGTACTTC
cdr3_aa: CASSQGGSYEQYF

d_call: TRBD2
clone_size: NA
j_call: TRBJ2-5
v_call: TRBV6-5
cdr3_nt: TGTGCCAGCAGTTTAGCGGGGTTCCAAGAGACCCAGTACTTC
cdr3_aa: CASSLAGFQETQYF

d_call: TRBD1
clone_size: NA
j_call: TRBJ2-2
v_call: TRBV27
cdr3_nt: TGTGCCAGCAGTCCACCAGGGGGCGCAGGAACCGGGGAGCTGTTTTTT
cdr3_aa: CASSPPGGAGTGELFF

d_call: NA
clone_size: few
j_call: TRBJ1-2
v_call: TRBV5-1
cdr3_nt: TGCGCCAGCAGCTTGATTAAACGCCATCTCTATGGCTACACCTTC
cdr3_aa: CASSLIKRHLYGYTF

d_call: TRBD2
clone_size: many
j_call: TRBJ2-1
v_call: TRBV5-1
cdr3_nt: TGCGCCAGCAGCCGGGGGGGCAGGGACAATGAGCAGTTCTTC
cdr3_aa: CASSRGGRDNEQFF

d_call: NA
clone_size: NA
j_call: TRBJ2-5
v_call: TRBV5-6
cdr3_nt: TGTGCCAGCAGCTTATTGGAGCCGACCATTCGGGAGACCCAGTACTTC
cdr3_aa: CASSLLEPTIRETQYF

d_call: NA
clone_size: many
j_call: TRBJ1-2
v_call: TRBV19
cdr3_nt: TGTGCCAGTACCAGGCCGGGCGTCTATGGCTACACCTTC
cdr3_aa: CASTRPGVYGYTF

d_call: NA
clone_size: many
j_call: TRBJ2-3
v_call: TRBV12-3/TRBV12-4
cdr3_nt: TGTGCCAGCAGTTTGAGTAATACGCAGTATTTT
cdr3_aa: CASSLSNTQYF

d_call: NA
clone_size: few
j_call: TRBJ2-5
v_call: TRBV30
cdr3_nt: TGTGCCTGGAACGGGTTCAAGACAGGAAAAGAGACCCAGTACTTC
cdr3_aa: CAWNGFKTGKETQYF

d_call: NA
clone_size: few
j_call: TRBJ2-1
v_call: TRBV29-1
cdr3_nt: TGCAGCTCATTAATGAGCCTCCGGAGCTCCTACAATGAGCAGTTCTTC
cdr3_aa: CSSLMSLRSSYNEQFF

d_call: NA
clone_size: NA
j_call: TRBJ1-6
v_call: TRBV28
cdr3_nt: TGTGCCAGCAGTTTAAAGGGAACGACACCCCTCCACTTT
cdr3_aa: CASSLKGTTPLHF

d_call: TRBD2
clone_size: few
j_call: TRBJ2-7
v_call: TRBV12-3/TRBV12-4
cdr3_nt: TGTGCCAGCAGTCTCCGGACTAGCGATTTGTACGAGCAGTACTTC
cdr3_aa: CASSLRTSDLYEQYF

d_call: TRBD2
clone_size: NA
j_call: TRBJ2-7
v_call: TRBV5-8
cdr3_nt: TGTGCCAGCAGCCACCGGGACTATACCTACGAGCAGTACTTC
cdr3_aa: CASSHRDYTYEQYF

d_call: NA
clone_size: few
j_call: TRBJ2-1
v_call: TRBV9
cdr3_nt: TGTGCCAGCAGCCCCCAGGACGGATTTCCCTTCAATGAGCAGTTCTTC
cdr3_aa: CASSPQDGFPFNEQFF

d_call: TRBD1
clone_size: NA
j_call: TRBJ2-7
v_call: TRBV4-1
cdr3_nt: TGCGCCAGCAGCCACGGGACAGGGGTCTACGAGCAGTACTTC
cdr3_aa: CASSHGTGVYEQYF

d_call: NA
clone_size: few
j_call: TRBJ2-3
v_call: TRBV6-5
cdr3_nt: TGTGCCAGCAGTTCCCGGGGGCGAGGCACAGATACGCAGTATTTT
cdr3_aa: CASSSRGRGTDTQYF

d_call: TRBD2
clone_size: few
j_call: TRBJ2-1
v_call: TRBV4-1
cdr3_nt: TGCGCCAGCAGCCAGGGTCCCGGGACTAGCGGGGGGCGTGTTGAGCAGTTCTTC
cdr3_aa: CASSQGPGTSGGRVEQFF

d_call: NA
clone_size: NA
j_call: TRBJ2-5
v_call: TRBV7-9
cdr3_nt: TGTTCCAGCAGCTTCCTAGAGACCCAGTACTTC
cdr3_aa: CSSSFLETQYF

d_call: TRBD1
clone_size: few
j_call: TRBJ2-2
v_call: TRBV7-7
cdr3_nt: TGTGCCAGCAGCAAGGGGACAGCGAACACCGGGGAGCTGTTTTTT
cdr3_aa: CASSKGTANTGELFF

d_call: NA
clone_size: few
j_call: TRBJ1-1
v_call: TRBV4-2
cdr3_nt: TGTGCCAGCAGCAACAGGGTATTGAACACTGAAGCTTTCTTT
cdr3_aa: CASSNRVLNTEAFF

d_call: TRBD2
clone_size: NA
j_call: TRBJ2-7
v_call: TRBV5-1
cdr3_nt: TGCGCCAGCAGCCACGGGACTAGCGGGTGGGAGCAGTACTTC
cdr3_aa: CASSHGTSGWEQYF

d_call: NA
clone_size: NA
j_call: TRBJ1-1
v_call: TRBV7-9
cdr3_nt: TGTGCCAGCAGCTTGATCGTGAACACTGAAGCTTTCTTT
cdr3_aa: CASSLIVNTEAFF

d_call: NA
clone_size: NA
j_call: TRBJ2-6
v_call: TRBV4-2
cdr3_nt: TGTGCCAGCAGCCGTTCCCCCGGGGCTGGGGCCAACGTCCTGACTTTC
cdr3_aa: CASSRSPGAGANVLTF

d_call: NA
clone_size: NA
j_call: TRBJ1-5
v_call: TRBV7-2
cdr3_nt: TGTGCCAGCAGCTTAGGCCACAGGAGCAATCAGCCCCAGCATTTT
cdr3_aa: CASSLGHRSNQPQHF

d_call: NA
clone_size: NA
j_call: TRBJ1-5
v_call: TRBV7-9
cdr3_nt: TGTGCCAGCAGCTTAACCCAGGGTTATGGCAATCAGCCCCAGCATTTT
cdr3_aa: CASSLTQGYGNQPQHF

d_call: NA
clone_size: few
j_call: TRBJ1-5
v_call: TRBV24-1
cdr3_nt: TGTGCCACCAGTGACTCCTCCGCCGGGGCTCAGCCCCAGCATTTT
cdr3_aa: CATSDSSAGAQPQHF

d_call: NA
clone_size: few
j_call: TRBJ2-5
v_call: TRBV6-4
cdr3_nt: TGTGCCAGCAGTGTTTGGGGACCAGAGACCCAGTACTTC
cdr3_aa: CASSVWGPETQYF

d_call: TRBD2
clone_size: NA
j_call: TRBJ2-1
v_call: TRBV12-3/TRBV12-4
cdr3_nt: TGTGCCAGCAGTCTCCGACTAGCGGGGGCATGGAATGAGCAGTTCTTC
cdr3_aa: CASSLRLAGAWNEQFF

d_call: NA
clone_size: few
j_call: TRBJ2-1
v_call: TRBV2
cdr3_nt: TGTGCCACTAGGGGAACTAGTTCCACGCTCAATGAGCAGTTCTTC
cdr3_aa: CATRGTSSTLNEQFF

d_call: NA
clone_size: many
j_call: TRBJ2-3
v_call: TRBV5-6
cdr3_nt: TGTGCCAGCATACCACCGGCCAGAAATGGAGATACGCAGTATTTT
cdr3_aa: CASIPPARNGDTQYF

d_call: NA
clone_size: NA
j_call: TRBJ2-3
v_call: TRBV28
cdr3_nt: TGTGCCAGCAGTTTATTGAGGGCATACACAGATACGCAGTATTTT
cdr3_aa: CASSLLRAYTDTQYF

d_call: NA
clone_size: few
j_call: TRBJ1-1
v_call: TRBV5-1
cdr3_nt: TGCGCCAGCAGCTTGAGGACAGCCATGAACACTGAAGCTTTCTTT
cdr3_aa: CASSLRTAMNTEAFF

d_call: NA
clone_size: few
j_call: TRBJ2-2
v_call: TRBV7-6
cdr3_nt: TGTGCCAGCAGCTTGTCAGGGGACGTGGAGCTGTTTTTT
cdr3_aa: CASSLSGDVELFF

d_call: TRBD1
clone_size: few
j_call: TRBJ2-1
v_call: TRBV3-1
cdr3_nt: TGTGCCAGCAGCCCCGTCCCGGGACAGGGTACGGATGAGCAGTTCTTC
cdr3_aa: CASSPVPGQGTDEQFF